A selection of T cell receptor beta chains follows, all from one sample in a study of cytomegalovirus exposure and HLA in healthy donors. TCRdb's copy holds only in-frame clones and misses some; the assay was immunoSEQ multiplex PCR. This sample's table reports 60,000 to 70,000 clones. Sample: PBMCs. The receptors derive from a boy aged 10-17 years in good health and CMV-seronegative. The CDR3 runs from the conserved cysteine through the conserved F or W. Fields, in order: D gene, J gene, V gene, CDR3 DNA, CDR3 protein. A D gene is named only where the DNA matches it firmly.

d_gene: NA; j_gene: TRBJ2-7; v_gene: TRBV5-1; CDR3nt: TGCGCCAGCAGCTTGATGCTCCGACGGGAACCCTACGAGCAGTACTTC; CDR3aa: CASSLMLRREPYEQYF
d_gene: NA; j_gene: TRBJ1-2; v_gene: TRBV30; CDR3nt: TGTGCCTGGGGCACGACCGGGGGACTGGGTGGCTACACCTTC; CDR3aa: CAWGTTGGLGGYTF
d_gene: NA; j_gene: TRBJ1-1; v_gene: TRBV18; CDR3nt: TGTGCCAGCTCTCCGTCCGGGAACACTGAAGCTTTCTTT; CDR3aa: CASSPSGNTEAFF
d_gene: TRBD1; j_gene: TRBJ2-7; v_gene: TRBV5-1; CDR3nt: TGCGCCAGCAGCTTGGGACAGGGGGTAACCTACGAGCAGTACTTC; CDR3aa: CASSLGQGVTYEQYF
d_gene: TRBD2; j_gene: TRBJ2-7; v_gene: TRBV27; CDR3nt: TGTGCCAGCAGTTTCTTGTCGGGAGGATTCCCCTACGAGCAGTACTTC; CDR3aa: CASSFLSGGFPYEQYF
d_gene: NA; j_gene: TRBJ1-1; v_gene: TRBV5-1; CDR3nt: TGCGCCAGCAGCTTGGACAGACGTGAAGCTTTCTTT; CDR3aa: CASSLDRREAFF
d_gene: NA; j_gene: TRBJ1-2; v_gene: TRBV6-7; CDR3nt: TGTGCCAGCAGGCCGGGAGGATATGGCTACACCTTC; CDR3aa: CASRPGGYGYTF
d_gene: NA; j_gene: TRBJ2-7; v_gene: TRBV2; CDR3nt: TGTGCCAGCAGGGGTTTAACTAGAAACGAGCAGTACTTC; CDR3aa: CASRGLTRNEQYF
d_gene: NA; j_gene: TRBJ1-1; v_gene: TRBV9; CDR3nt: TGTGCCAGCAGCGTAGATGGCAGGGGGAACACTGAAGCTTTCTTT; CDR3aa: CASSVDGRGNTEAFF
d_gene: TRBD2; j_gene: TRBJ2-7; v_gene: TRBV19; CDR3nt: TGTGCCAGTAGTATCGACGGGAGGTTCGACGAGCAGTACTTC; CDR3aa: CASSIDGRFDEQYF